This T cell receptor beta chain was found in a study of identical twins. The CDR3 is 16 amino acids. Trimming removed 5 bases from V and 8 bases from J; junction bases left unmatched: 15. Germline CDR1 is SGHVS and CDR2 is FNYEAQ. TCRdb re-derived calls from the 5' RACE reads in MiXCR, one entry per CDR3 protein. The data contain 650,000 to 800,000 distinct CDR3 sequences, 8.5% to 9% of them singletons. The sample also formed part of further work on yellow fever vaccine responses in identical twins.

This rearrangement joins TRBV7-6 to TRBJ2-1; 7 bases are a match to TRBD2. This TCR was sampled from a woman between 18 and 29 years old in good health. Sequenced material: PBMCs. CDR3 sequence (DNA): TGTGCCAGCAGCCTAATCCCCTTGGCGGGAGCGTATGAGCAGTTCTTC. It is translated as CASSLIPLAGAYEQFF.